These 21 T cell receptor beta chains originate from one sample sequenced in a study of beta chain features in type 1 diabetes. Study results and caveats: People with Type 1 diabetes carried modestly yet significantly shorter TCRB CDR3s in all four CD4+ subsets.

Isolated RNA was reverse transcribed in full, so expressed TCRB transcripts were sequenced. Only in-frame clones appear in the TCRdb table, and some are missing; sequencing was by immunoSEQ multiplex PCR. The table records 640,000 or so clones, 13% of them present only once. The antigens these receptors bind are not known. What was sequenced was naive CD4+ T cells from blood. The origin of the receptors is a man aged 18 to 29 with type 1 diabetes.

V gene TRBV30 combines with J gene TRBJ2-7; D possibly matches TRBD1 or TRBD2 (6 bases each). Germline CDR1 GTSNPN, CDR2 SVGIG (reference sequence). The CDR3 is 15 amino acids. V was clipped by 2 bases and J by 2 bases, with 16 bases between them. Here the CDR3 DNA reads TGTGCCTGGAGTCCATACACGGGGGCCGCCTACGAGCAGTACTTC. This translates into CAWSPYTGAAYEQYF.

The chain links TRBV6-5 to TRBJ2-7; no clear D gene. V was clipped by 2 bases and J by 10 bases, with 9 bases between them. The CDR3 contains 11 residues. Germline V lookup: CDR1 MNHEY, CDR2 SVGAGI. This CDR3 reads CASSYGRLQYF. The DNA of the CDR3 is TGTGCCAGCAGTTACGGTCGGTTACAGTACTTC.

The chain recombines TRBV28 with TRBJ2-5, with 8 nucleotides matching TRBD1. CDR1 and CDR2 (germline): MDHEN, SYDVKM. The trim removed 6 bases at V and 3 bases at J, leaving 12 bases unmatched. The length of the CDR3 is 16 residues. The CDR3 DNA reads as TGTGCCAGCAGCCGCTCCGGGGGACAGGCTGAAGAGACCCAGTACTTC. This translates into CASSRSGGQAEETQYF.

This chain joins TRBV5-1 and TRBJ2-1; no clear D gene. The V end was cut by 0 bases, the J end by 0 bases, with 7 bases between. Germline lookup yields CDR1 SGHRS and CDR2 YFSETQ. CDR3 size: 15 residues. The CDR3 region has the DNA TGCGCCAGCAGCTTGGCGCACCTCTCCTACAATGAGCAGTTCTTC. It specifies CASSLAHLSYNEQFF.

J is TRBJ1-1 and V is TRBV6-5, with D unresolved. Per the germline V gene, CDR1 is MNHEY and CDR2 is SVGAGI. The V end was cut by 0 bases, the J end by 3 bases, with 8 bases between. The CDR3 consists of 14 residues. CDR3: CASSYSTADTEAFF. In nucleotides, the CDR3 is TGTGCCAGCAGTTACTCTACAGCCGACACTGAAGCTTTCTTT.

The chain has TRBV30 and TRBJ2-7, with 9 bases fitting TRBD1. This CDR3 is 13 amino acids long. The V gene end was trimmed by 2 bases and the J gene end by 4 bases; junction bases not matched to a gene: 3. Germline-derived CDR1 and CDR2 are GTSNPN and SVGIG (reference sequence). CDR3 bases: TGTGCCTGGAGTCGGGACAGGGCTTACGAGCAGTACTTC. Translating it yields CAWSRDRAYEQYF.

This clone was seen only a few times. The V and J genes are TRBV5-5 and TRBJ1-5; D gene unclear. V lost 1 base and J lost 0, with 5 bases in between. CDR1 is SGHKS, CDR2 YYEKEE, per germline (reference sequence). The CDR3 has 14 residues. The CDR3 protein is CASSLSYSNQPQHF. DNA of the CDR3: TGTGCCAGCAGCTTGTCCTATAGCAATCAGCCCCAGCATTTT. The entire variable domain, with the rest obtained from reference TRBV5-5 and TRBJ1-5, is as follows: DAGVTQSPTHLIKTRGQQVTLRCSPISGHKSVSWYQQVLGQGPQFIFQYYEKEERGRGNFPDRFSARQFPNYSSELNVNALLLGDSALYLCASSLSYSNQPQHFGDGTRLSIL.

The rearrangement joins TRBV16 to TRBJ1-2; D might be TRBD1 (5 bases). The CDR3 spans 14 residues. The ends were cut back, 2 bases at V and 3 bases at J, with 10 bases in the middle. CDR1 is KGHSY and CDR2 is FQNENV in the germline V gene. This CDR3 reads CASSQAGIDYGYTF. The CDR3 DNA follows: TGTGCCAGCAGCCAAGCAGGGATTGACTATGGCTACACCTTC.

CDR3 sequence (DNA): TGTGCCAGCAGTCCCTCAAAGGCCCCTGGGGGCTACACCTTC. It encodes CASSPSKAPGGYTF. The chain employs TRBV28 and TRBJ1-2; D unclear. V lost 5 bases and J 8 bases, leaving 18 bases between the germline ends. Looked up from germline, CDR1 is MDHEN and CDR2 is SYDVKM. The length of the CDR3 is 14 residues.

The gene calls are TRBV2 and TRBJ1-2, with D unresolved. V shed 7 bases and J shed 7 bases, with 16 bases lying between them. Per the germline V gene, CDR1 is SNHLY and CDR2 is FYNNEI. The CDR3 consists of 13 residues. CDR3 sequence reads: CASMPRPESGYTF. The DNA of the CDR3 is TGTGCCAGCATGCCCCGCCCGGAGTCTGGCTACACCTTC.

V is TRBV25-1 and J is TRBJ2-5; TRBD1 aligns across 7 bases. CDR1 is MGHDK and CDR2 is SYGVNS in the germline V gene. There are 15 residues in the CDR3. V shed 4 bases and J 5 bases; nucleotides not matched to a gene: 10. The CDR3 protein is CASSVTGAPRETQYF. As DNA, the CDR3 is TGTGCCAGCAGTGTCACAGGGGCGCCAAGGGAGACCCAGTACTTC. The full variable domain, with the rest looked up from reference TRBV25-1 and TRBJ2-5, is EADIYQTPRYLVIGTGKKITLECSQTMGHDKMYWYQQDPGMELHLIHYSYGVNSTEKGDLSSESTVSRIRTEHFPLTLESARPSHTSQYLCASSVTGAPRETQYFGPGTRLLVL.

The rearrangement links TRBV6-5 to TRBJ2-2, with 7 positions matching TRBD1. The CDR3 runs to 15 residues. Germline assignment: CDR1 MNHEY and CDR2 SVGAGI. The V gene end was trimmed by 8 bases and the J gene end by 7 bases; junction bases not matched to a gene: 13. Here the CDR3 reads CASERGQGVNGELFF. The CDR3 DNA is TGTGCCAGCGAAAGAGGGCAGGGGGTTAACGGGGAGCTGTTTTTT.

The chain combines TRBV19 with TRBJ1-5; tentative D call: TRBD1 (5 bases). V shed 10 bases and J shed 3 bases, with 19 bases lying between them. This CDR3 region has 15 residues. Germline V gene lookup returns CDR1 LNHDA and CDR2 SQIVND (reference sequence). The CDR3, as DNA: TGTGCCACCAGATCGGCGCAGGGCAACAATCAGCCCCAGCATTTT. This gives the protein CATRSAQGNNQPQHF.

The chain employs TRBV5-1 and TRBJ2-1; 12 positions agree with TRBD2. Trimming removed 3 bases from V and 7 bases from J; junction bases left unmatched: 8. This CDR3 region has 16 residues. Germline V gene sequence: CDR1 SGHRS, CDR2 YFSETQ. CDR3 residues: CASSYDPSGGANEQFF. The CDR3 bases are TGCGCCAGCAGCTACGACCCTAGCGGGGGGGCGAATGAGCAGTTCTTC.

CDR3: CASSYQGIGETQYF. Here the CDR3 DNA reads TGTGCCAGCAGTTACCAAGGGATTGGGGAGACCCAGTACTTC. The rearrangement links TRBV6-5 to TRBJ2-5; the D is unclear. The CDR3 sequence is 14 residues long. Trimming took off 2 bases at V and 5 bases at J, with 12 bases between the two ends. Germline-derived CDR1 and CDR2 are MNHEY and SVGAGI.

J is TRBJ1-1 and V is TRBV6-1; D unclear. CDR3 size: 11 residues. Trimming removed 7 bases at V and 8 bases at J, with 11 bases between. Per the germline V gene, CDR1 is MNHNS and CDR2 is SASEGT. The CDR3 sequence is CASTNEGEAFF. The CDR3 nucleotides read TGTGCCAGCACCAACGAGGGCGAAGCTTTCTTT.

The chain uses TRBV4-1 and TRBJ1-6; D remains unclear. There are 14 residues in the CDR3. From germline, CDR1 is MGHRA and CDR2 YSYEKL. With 0 bases removed from V and 7 bases from J, the gap between germline ends came to 7 bases. In DNA form, the CDR3 reads TGCGCCAGCAGCCAAGAAGGCGGGAATTCACCCCTCCACTTT. Residues: CASSQEGGNSPLHF.

In this sample, this clone turned up a few times. The rearrangement links TRBV2 to TRBJ2-3; D call uncertain. This CDR3 is 12 amino acids long. CDR1 and CDR2 (germline): SNHLY, FYNNEI. V dropped 11 bases and J dropped 3 bases, with 12 bases sitting between them. The DNA of the CDR3 is TGTGCCCTCTCAACGGTAACAGATACGCAGTATTTT. Amino acid sequence: CALSTVTDTQYF.

This clone has more than one count but fewer than ten. This chain joins TRBV29-1 and TRBJ2-7; the D is unclear. Trimming pared 3 bases from V and 3 bases from J, leaving 15 bases between. Germline CDR1 is SQVTM and CDR2 is ANQGSEA. The CDR3 covers 14 residues. The CDR3 coding sequence is TGCAGCGTTGACGGTGGCCAGAATCACTACGAGCAGTACTTC. Translating it yields CSVDGGQNHYEQYF.

The CDR3 loop is CASSPWGGGAGDEQFF. The DNA of the CDR3 is TGCGCCAGCAGCCCATGGGGCGGGGGGGCCGGAGATGAGCAGTTCTTC. The V gene is TRBV4-1, the J gene TRBJ2-1; TRBD2 matches 9 bases. The CDR3 totals 16 residues. V was pared by 4 bases and J by 8 bases, with 12 bases of the junction left unmatched. The germline V gene has CDR1 MGHRA and CDR2 YSYEKL.

V is TRBV21-1 and J is TRBJ1-1. TRBV21-1 is marked as a pseudogene. The CDR3 has 13 amino acids. CDR3 in DNA: TGTGCCAGCCCAGCAAGCCGCGGAACTGAAGCTTTCTTT. Translated: CASPASRGTEAFF.